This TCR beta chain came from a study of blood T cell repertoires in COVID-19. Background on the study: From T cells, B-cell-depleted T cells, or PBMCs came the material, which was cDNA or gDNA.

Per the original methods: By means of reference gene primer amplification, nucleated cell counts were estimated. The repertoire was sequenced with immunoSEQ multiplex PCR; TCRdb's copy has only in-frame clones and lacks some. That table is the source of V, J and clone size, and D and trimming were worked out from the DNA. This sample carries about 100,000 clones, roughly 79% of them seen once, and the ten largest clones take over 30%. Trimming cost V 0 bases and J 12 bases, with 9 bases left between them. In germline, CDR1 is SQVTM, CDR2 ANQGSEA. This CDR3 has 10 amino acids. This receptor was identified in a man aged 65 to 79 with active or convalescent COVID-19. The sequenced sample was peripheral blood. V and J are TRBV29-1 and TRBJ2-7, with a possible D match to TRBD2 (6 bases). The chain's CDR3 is CSVEEGGRYF. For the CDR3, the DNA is TGCAGCGTTGAAGAGGGGGGACGGTACTTC.